This passage covers 32 T cell receptor beta chains from one sample sequenced in a study of cytomegalovirus exposure and HLA in healthy donors. The PCR was carried out with 60 Vbeta primers and 13 Jbeta primers. TCRdb keeps only in-frame clones here, not all; method: immunoSEQ multiplex PCR. The sample includes some 170,000 clones, over 60% of them seen just once. The material sequenced was PBMCs. The receptors shown here come from a man aged 35-49 years in good health and CMV-seropositive.

This chain uses TRBV10-3 with TRBJ2-2, with 11 bases lining up with TRBD2. Germline V gene lookup returns CDR1 ENHRY and CDR2 SYGVKD. V gave up 6 bases and J gave up 5 bases; unmatched junction bases: 8. The length of the CDR3 is 16 residues. The DNA of the CDR3 is TGTGCCATCAGGTCATCGCTAGCGGGAGGAACCGGGGAGCTGTTTTTT. This gives the protein CAIRSSLAGGTGELFF.

V usage is TRBV18 and J usage is TRBJ2-1, with 7 nucleotides matching TRBD1. CDR1 and CDR2 from the germline V gene are KGHSH and LQKENI. Trimming took 5 bases from V and 7 from J; bases not matched to a gene: 5. This CDR3 is built from 13 residues. The CDR3 sequence is CASSEQTGNEQFF. The CDR3 bases are TGTGCCAGCTCAGAACAGACAGGGAATGAGCAGTTCTTC.

V gene TRBV6-1 combines with J gene TRBJ2-1; no clear D gene. V lost 6 bases and J 7 bases, leaving 16 bases between the germline ends. The germline V gene encodes CDR1 MNHNS and CDR2 SASEGT. The CDR3 is 14 residues long. CDR3 nucleotides: TGTGCCAGCAGCCCGATAGTTAATAAGAATGAGCAGTTCTTC. It encodes CASSPIVNKNEQFF.

The CDR3, as DNA: TGTGCCAGCAGCTTACCTCCTAGCGGGAGTCTCGGTGAGCAGTTCTTC. It is translated as CASSLPPSGSLGEQFF. J is TRBJ2-1 and V is TRBV7-6; TRBD2 matches at 10 bases. The germline gives CDR1 SGHVS, CDR2 FNYEAQ. The CDR3 runs 16 residues. V shed 2 bases, J shed 9 bases, and the junction held 10 bases outside the gene matches.

This clone was counted a single time. The chain uses TRBV4-1 and TRBJ2-7; 9 nucleotides match TRBD1. Germline lookup yields CDR1 MGHRA and CDR2 YSYEKL. The ends lost 0 bases at V and 1 base at J; junction bases unmatched: 4. The CDR3 sequence is 16 residues long. The DNA for the CDR3 is TGCGCCAGCAGCCAAGAATTCGGGACAGGGTCCTACGAGCAGTACTTC. Translating gives CASSQEFGTGSYEQYF.

Here the CDR3 reads CASRRGLAASYEQYF. In DNA form, the CDR3 reads TGTGCCAGCAGGAGGGGACTAGCGGCCTCCTACGAGCAGTACTTC. The chain joins TRBV6-5 to TRBJ2-7; 11 nucleotides align to TRBD2. The J segment lost 0 bases and the V segment lost 6 bases, leaving 4 bases of the junction unmatched. CDR1 and CDR2 (germline): MNHEY, SVGAGI. The CDR3 length is 15 residues.

The V and J genes are TRBV6-1 and TRBJ1-3, with 9 nucleotides matching TRBD1. Germline V CDR1 and CDR2: MNHNS, SASEGT. The CDR3 totals 16 residues. V trimming: 4 bases; J trimming: 6 bases; junction bases outside the gene matches: 10. The CDR3 loop reads CASSGGQGAIENTIYF. In DNA, the CDR3 is TGTGCCAGCAGTGGGGGACAGGGTGCAATAGAAAACACCATATATTTT.

V is TRBV7-9 and J is TRBJ2-3; 11 positions agree with TRBD1. This CDR3 spans 16 amino acids. Germline CDR1 and CDR2: SEHNR and FQNEAQ (reference sequence). The ends lost 2 bases at V and 3 bases at J; junction bases unmatched: 4. CDR3 coding DNA: TGTGCCAGCAGCTTATTAGGGACAGGGGGTACAGATACGCAGTATTTT. Translating gives CASSLLGTGGTDTQYF.

The chain carries TRBV6-5 and TRBJ1-1; D may be TRBD1 (5 bases). CDR3 length: 16 amino acids. CDR1 and CDR2 (germline): MNHEY, SVGAGI. Trimming shortened V by 4 bases and J by 0 bases, and 15 bases separated the two germline ends. This CDR3 reads CASSSQRRGMNTEAFF. As DNA, the CDR3 is TGTGCCAGCAGTTCCCAGAGAAGGGGCATGAACACTGAAGCTTTCTTT.

This clone was counted a single time. The junction differs from germline at one of its ends, possibly a read error. V is TRBV10-3 and J is TRBJ2-2; possible D gene TRBD1, 6 bases. Germline V gives CDR1 ENHRY, CDR2 SYGVKD. The CDR3 runs 15 residues. The CDR3 sequence: CASSSGTQNTGELFF. CDR3 in DNA: TGTGCCAGCAGTTCCGGGACACAGAACACCGGGGAGCTGTTTTTT.

This clone was seen only once. The chain couples TRBV5-1 to TRBJ2-2, with TRBD2 matching over 8 bases. Trimming removed 0 bases from V and 5 bases from J; junction bases left unmatched: 9. Germline-derived CDR1 and CDR2 are SGHRS and YFSETQ. CDR3 length equals 17 residues. The CDR3 region is CASSLAYVAGLTGELFF. The CDR3 nucleotides are TGCGCCAGCAGCTTGGCCTACGTAGCGGGATTGACCGGGGAGCTGTTTTTT. Looking up the rest from reference TRBV5-1 and TRBJ2-2 gives the full variable domain: KAGVTQTPRYLIKTRGQQVTLSCSPISGHRSVSWYQQTPGQGLQFLFEYFSETQRNKGNFPGRFSGRQFSNSRSEMNVSTLELGDSALYLCASSLAYVAGLTGELFFGEGSRLTVL.

The chain links TRBV5-1 to TRBJ1-5, with TRBD1 identical over 8 bases. The V gene end was trimmed by 2 bases and the J gene end by 7 bases; junction bases not matched to a gene: 8. Germline CDR1 and CDR2: SGHRS and YFSETQ. This CDR3 has 15 residues. CDR3 bases: TGCGCCAGCAGCTTTACGGGACAGGAAGGCCAGCCCCAGCATTTT. Translating gives CASSFTGQEGQPQHF. The variable domain in full, completed from reference TRBV5-1 and TRBJ1-5, reads KAGVTQTPRYLIKTRGQQVTLSCSPISGHRSVSWYQQTPGQGLQFLFEYFSETQRNKGNFPGRFSGRQFSNSRSEMNVSTLELGDSALYLCASSFTGQEGQPQHFGDGTRLSIL.

The chain is built from TRBV27 and TRBJ2-7; the match to TRBD1 covers 9 bases. The V and J ends lost 4 bases and 2 bases, in that order; junction bases with no gene match: 6. Germline CDR1 reads MNHEY; CDR2 reads SMNVEV (reference sequence). The CDR3 extends over 15 amino acids. This chain's CDR3 is CASSSTGGPTYEQYF. The CDR3 DNA follows: TGTGCCAGCAGTTCCACAGGGGGCCCTACCTACGAGCAGTACTTC.

This clone has a handful of counts. This chain links TRBV5-8 with TRBJ2-5; TRBD1 might be the D (6 bases). The CDR3 has 18 residues. Per germline, CDR1 SGHTS and CDR2 YDEGEE. The V end was cut by 2 bases, the J end by 3 bases, with 23 bases between. In nucleotides, the CDR3 is TGTGCCAGCAGCTTATTCCAGCTACAGGGTTGGGGCGAAGAGACCCAGTACTTC. Translation gives CASSLFQLQGWGEETQYF.

V is TRBV9 and J is TRBJ2-3; TRBD1 might be the D (5 bases). The CDR3 contains 15 residues. Germline CDR1 and CDR2: SGDLS and YYNGEE. Trimming pared 1 base from V and 2 bases from J, leaving 11 bases between. The CDR3 region is CASSVSTGTTDTQYF. The DNA of the CDR3 is TGTGCCAGCAGCGTATCAACAGGAACCACAGATACGCAGTATTTT.

The CDR3 loop reads CASSARASGGETQYF. In DNA, the CDR3 is TGTGCCAGCAGCGCGAGGGCTAGCGGGGGAGAGACCCAGTACTTC. The J gene is TRBJ2-5, the V gene TRBV9; 10 bases match TRBD2. Germline V lookup: CDR1 SGDLS, CDR2 YYNGEE. The CDR3 consists of 15 residues. The J segment lost 4 bases and the V segment lost 3 bases, leaving 6 bases of the junction unmatched.

The chain employs TRBV30 and TRBJ2-1; possibly TRBD2 for D (5 bases). Germline lookup yields CDR1 GTSNPN and CDR2 SVGIG (reference sequence). The CDR3 covers 16 residues. V lost 0 bases to trimming and J lost 0 bases, with 12 bases between them. The CDR3: CAWSVHRDSSYNEQFF. CDR3 DNA sequence: TGTGCCTGGAGTGTACACCGGGATAGCTCCTACAATGAGCAGTTCTTC.

This clone was recorded a few times. This chain uses TRBV6-5 with TRBJ2-1; TRBD2 aligns across 10 bases. CDR1 and CDR2 (germline): MNHEY, SVGAGI. V lost 4 bases and J lost 5; bases outside the gene matches: 2. CDR3 length: 14 amino acids. The CDR3 region is CASSWLAGDNEQFF. The CDR3 bases are TGTGCCAGCAGTTGGCTAGCGGGAGACAATGAGCAGTTCTTC.

This clone was detected only once. Within the sample, other DNA sequences also encode this same CDR3. The rearrangement uses TRBV6-1 and TRBJ1-1; D is unresolved. In germline, CDR1 is MNHNS, CDR2 SASEGT. Between the trimmed V and J ends, which lost 1 base and 4 bases, there was a span of 13 bases. The CDR3 consists of 15 residues. Here the CDR3 DNA reads TGTGCCAGCAGTGAAGTCGGACTCTTGGGCACTGAAGCTTTCTTT. Translating gives CASSEVGLLGTEAFF.

This clone was observed a few times. The chain links TRBV28 to TRBJ2-7; D is possibly TRBD2 (6 bases). V shed 6 bases and J shed 5 bases, with 32 bases lying between them. The CDR3 is made up of 19 amino acids. Germline V CDR1 and CDR2: MDHEN, SYDVKM. CDR3 sequence: CASSPLSGGSLRTSHEQYF. The DNA of the CDR3 is TGTGCCAGCAGCCCTCTAAGTGGGGGGAGTCTAAGAACATCCCACGAGCAGTACTTC.

This clone has a single count. CDR3 DNA: TGCGCCAGCAGCCCCGGACAGGGGGCGGTACAGCCCCAGCATTTT. Residues: CASSPGQGAVQPQHF. The V call is TRBV10-2, the J call TRBJ1-5; 11 bases agree with TRBD1. CDR1 WSHSY and CDR2 SAAADI come from the germline V gene. J was trimmed by 7 bases and V by 6 bases; bases with no gene match: 8. CDR3 length equals 15 residues.

The J gene is TRBJ1-2, the V gene TRBV9, with TRBD1 identical over 8 bases. The CDR3 sequence is 16 residues long. With 3 bases clipped from V and 5 bases from J, the junction kept 12 bases outside the gene matches. In germline, CDR1 is SGDLS, CDR2 YYNGEE. CDR3: CASSARPGGAGYGYTF. CDR3 DNA: TGTGCCAGCAGCGCTCGACCAGGGGGCGCTGGATATGGCTACACCTTC.

The chain employs TRBV12-5 and TRBJ2-2; D is unresolved. Trimming took off 9 bases at V and 9 bases at J, with 14 bases between the two ends. The CDR3 spans 12 residues. Germline loops: CDR1 LGHNT, CDR2 FRNRAP. CDR3 coding DNA: TGTGCTAGGGCCCCATCGAAGAGGGAGCTGTTTTTT. Protein: CARAPSKRELFF.

The chain joins TRBV5-1 to TRBJ2-1; 9 bases match TRBD2. J gave up 2 bases and V 7 bases, and 7 bases lay outside the gene matches. This CDR3 region has 15 residues. Germline V gives CDR1 SGHRS, CDR2 YFSETQ. Written as DNA, the CDR3 is TGCGCCAGCGGAGAGACTAGCGGCCCCTACAATGAGCAGTTCTTC. Its protein is CASGETSGPYNEQFF. Looking up the rest from reference TRBV5-1 and TRBJ2-1 gives the full variable domain: KAGVTQTPRYLIKTRGQQVTLSCSPISGHRSVSWYQQTPGQGLQFLFEYFSETQRNKGNFPGRFSGRQFSNSRSEMNVSTLELGDSALYLCASGETSGPYNEQFFGPGTRLTVL.

The chain couples TRBV28 to TRBJ2-5; 11 nucleotides line up with TRBD2. In germline, CDR1 is MDHEN, CDR2 SYDVKM. CDR3 length: 17 residues. With V trimmed by 8 bases and J by 3 bases, 14 bases remained unmatched. CDR3 coding DNA: TGTGCCAGCGGCATAATAGCGGGAGGGCCTACGAAAGAGACCCAGTACTTC. Encoded protein: CASGIIAGGPTKETQYF.

Regarding this clone: A read error may account for a junction end that differs from germline. The V call is TRBV7-9, the J call TRBJ2-4; TRBD2 is a possible D gene (6 bases). The CDR3 contains 17 residues. The germline V gene has CDR1 SEHNR and CDR2 FQNEAQ (reference sequence). The CDR3 here is CASSLGVSGTPKNSQYF. In nucleotides, the CDR3 is TGTGCCAGCAGCTTAGGGGTATCCGGGACTCCGAAAAACAGTCAGTACTTC.

The V and J genes are TRBV2 and TRBJ2-1; D call uncertain. CDR3 size: 13 residues. CDR1 SNHLY and CDR2 FYNNEI come from the germline V gene. Trimming stripped 6 bases from V and 4 bases from J, with 10 bases between. The CDR3 region has the DNA TGTGCCAGCAGCCCGGAGCAGTACAATGAGCAGTTCTTC. It codes for CASSPEQYNEQFF.

This clone was counted between two and nine times. This chain links TRBV27 with TRBJ1-2, with 8 bases fitting TRBD1. The CDR3 runs 15 residues. Germline V lookup: CDR1 MNHEY, CDR2 SMNVEV (reference sequence). The junction had 9 bases not matched to a gene; V was cut back by 5 bases and J by 4 bases. The CDR3 protein is CASSPRQGPAYGYTF. DNA for the CDR3: TGTGCCAGCAGTCCTCGACAGGGGCCTGCCTATGGCTACACCTTC.

This clone appeared a single time. The chain links TRBV5-4 to TRBJ2-5, with 14 bases lining up with TRBD2. V lost 4 bases to trimming and J lost 5 bases; unmatched junction nucleotides: 7. The CDR3 runs 16 residues. CDR1 is SGHNT and CDR2 is YYREEE in the germline V gene (reference sequence). The CDR3 nucleotides read TGTGCCAGCAGCCGGGGACTAGCGGGAGAGGTGGAGACCCAGTACTTC. Its translation: CASSRGLAGEVETQYF. The entire variable domain, with the rest obtained from reference TRBV5-4 and TRBJ2-5, is as follows: ETGVTQSPTHLIKTRGQQVTLRCSSQSGHNTVSWYQQALGQGPQFIFQYYREEENGRGNFPPRFSGLQFPNYSSELNVNALELDDSALYLCASSRGLAGEVETQYFGPGTRLLVL.

The chain uses TRBV7-3 and TRBJ1-2; 9 nucleotides line up with TRBD1. From germline, CDR1 is SGHTA and CDR2 FQGTGA. J gave up 2 bases and V 5 bases, and 3 bases lay outside the gene matches. The CDR3 extends over 14 amino acids. The CDR3 is CASSPGQGNYGYTF. The CDR3 bases are TGTGCCAGCAGCCCAGGACAGGGGAACTATGGCTACACCTTC.

The rearrangement links TRBV28 to TRBJ1-4; no firm D call. Trimming took off 6 bases at V and 0 bases at J, with 14 bases between the two ends. The CDR3 has 16 residues. Germline values: CDR1 MDHEN, CDR2 SYDVKM. The CDR3 DNA reads TGTGCCAGCAGCCCCCGGGTGCCCGCAACTAATGAAAAACTGTTTTTT. This codes for CASSPRVPATNEKLFF. Full variable domain (remainder filled in from reference TRBV28 and TRBJ1-4): DVKVTQSSRYLVKRTGEKVFLECVQDMDHENMFWYRQDPGLGLRLIYFSYDVKMKEKGDIPEGYSVSREKKERFSLILESASTNQTSMYLCASSPRVPATNEKLFFGSGTQLSVL.

This chain uses TRBV5-1 with TRBJ1-6; 12 bases map to TRBD1. This CDR3 has 14 residues. Germline assignment: CDR1 SGHRS and CDR2 YFSETQ. With V trimmed by 0 bases and J by 12 bases, 1 base remained unmatched. The CDR3 coding sequence is TGCGCCAGCAGCTTGGGGGACAGGGGGCAACCCCTCCACTTT. It codes for CASSLGDRGQPLHF.